The rows below give T cell receptor beta chains drawn from one sample of a study of cytomegalovirus exposure and HLA in healthy donors. Data came from immunoSEQ multiplex PCR; TCRdb stores just in-frame clones and leaves some out. The data hold 150,000 to 200,000 clones, with around 80% observed a single time. The sequencing input was PBMCs. Receptor source: a male donor in good health and CMV-seropositive. The CDR3 runs from the conserved cysteine through the conserved F or W. Fields, in order: clone size, D gene, J gene, V gene, CDR3 DNA, CDR3 protein. A D gene is named only where the DNA matches it firmly. Clone size is shown for a subset of rows, as once, few, many or a class of expanded clone.

clone size: -; D gene: -; J gene: TRBJ2-5; V gene: TRBV2; CDR3 DNA: TGTGCCAGCTCGCGCCAAGAGACCCAGTACTTC; CDR3 protein: CASSRQETQYF
clone size: once; D gene: TRBD2; J gene: TRBJ2-3; V gene: TRBV27; CDR3 DNA: TGTGCCAGCAGTTCCTGGACTAGCGGGGGACGCACAGATACGCAGTATTTT; CDR3 protein: CASSSWTSGGRTDTQYF
clone size: -; D gene: TRBD1; J gene: TRBJ1-5; V gene: TRBV27; CDR3 DNA: TGTGCCAGCAGTCCCGGACAGGGAGGTCAGCCCCAGCATTTT; CDR3 protein: CASSPGQGGQPQHF
clone size: -; D gene: -; J gene: TRBJ2-7; V gene: TRBV19; CDR3 DNA: TGTGCCAGTAGTATTGGTTCGGGAGTCTACGTCGAGCAGTACTTC; CDR3 protein: CASSIGSGVYVEQYF
clone size: -; D gene: -; J gene: TRBJ2-7; V gene: TRBV4-3; CDR3 DNA: TGCGCCAGCAGCCAGCAGACTCGCTCCTACGAGCAGTACTTC; CDR3 protein: CASSQQTRSYEQYF
clone size: -; D gene: -; J gene: TRBJ2-5; V gene: TRBV5-1; CDR3 DNA: TGCGCCAGCAGCTTGTTCCCCGGGACAATTCAAGAGACCCAGTACTTC; CDR3 protein: CASSLFPGTIQETQYF
clone size: -; D gene: -; J gene: TRBJ2-7; V gene: TRBV7-2; CDR3 DNA: TGTGCCAGCAGCCGCAGGGTCGCCGGACAGAACTACGAGCAGTACTTC; CDR3 protein: CASSRRVAGQNYEQYF
clone size: once; D gene: TRBD2; J gene: TRBJ2-5; V gene: TRBV7-8; CDR3 DNA: TGTGCCAGCAGCTTACGGGGGGGGCGGACGGAGACCCAGTACTTC; CDR3 protein: CASSLRGGRTETQYF
clone size: -; D gene: -; J gene: TRBJ2-7; V gene: TRBV4-1; CDR3 DNA: TGCGCCAGCAGCCAAGCGGGGCCGGGGAAGGAGGGGGAGCAGTACTTC; CDR3 protein: CASSQAGPGKEGEQYF
clone size: -; D gene: -; J gene: TRBJ1-1; V gene: TRBV9; CDR3 DNA: TGTGCCAGCAGCGTAGAGGAGAGAACCAGGGTGGAAGCTTTCTTT; CDR3 protein: CASSVEERTRVEAFF
clone size: few; D gene: TRBD2; J gene: TRBJ2-1; V gene: TRBV25-1; CDR3 DNA: TGTGCCAGCAGTGATCACCAGCGGGGAATGGGGAATGAGCAGTTCTTC; CDR3 protein: CASSDHQRGMGNEQFF
clone size: -; D gene: -; J gene: TRBJ2-1; V gene: TRBV5-1; CDR3 DNA: TGCGCCAGCAGCCCAGGAGGACCCTTAGGTGGGGAAAATGAGCAGTTCTTC; CDR3 protein: CASSPGGPLGGENEQFF
clone size: -; D gene: -; J gene: TRBJ2-7; V gene: TRBV11-3; CDR3 DNA: TGTGCCAGCAGCTTCGGCGGACAACCCTACGAGCAGTACTTC; CDR3 protein: CASSFGGQPYEQYF